The entry that follows covers one T cell receptor beta chain sequence. Its cognate antigen is unknown. Via 5' RACE with UMI labels, TRB cDNA libraries were prepared. One entry per CDR3 protein, without DNA, is what TCRdb gives after re-calling the 5' RACE reads. Its table records over 100,000 distinct CDR3 sequences. This entry is derived from a study of CXCR3-negative and CXCR3-positive naive CD8 T cells. Germline-derived CDR1 and CDR2 are SGHRS and YFSETQ. The CDR3 is made up of 14 amino acids. Study findings and constraints: The study found that naive CXCR3-negative and CXCR3-positive cells shared TRBV-TRBJ usage, while memory cells differed. Surface CD5 matched across naive subsets, and TRB CDR3 properties served to infer TCR strength. Partial loss of CXCR3 expression followed cryopreservation; most assays used fresh PBMCs.

The chain carries TRBV5-1 and TRBJ2-7; lacking DNA, the TRBD1 call made by TCRdb goes unchecked. The sample was naive CXCR3- CD8+ T cells from blood. As to subset: CD45RO-CCR7+CD27+CD95- naive CD8+ T cells lacking CXCR3 (TNR3-). The origin of this receptor is a human donor in good health. Some clones in this sample may be carry-over from other donors' samples. The CDR3 here is CASSGTGDSYEQYF.